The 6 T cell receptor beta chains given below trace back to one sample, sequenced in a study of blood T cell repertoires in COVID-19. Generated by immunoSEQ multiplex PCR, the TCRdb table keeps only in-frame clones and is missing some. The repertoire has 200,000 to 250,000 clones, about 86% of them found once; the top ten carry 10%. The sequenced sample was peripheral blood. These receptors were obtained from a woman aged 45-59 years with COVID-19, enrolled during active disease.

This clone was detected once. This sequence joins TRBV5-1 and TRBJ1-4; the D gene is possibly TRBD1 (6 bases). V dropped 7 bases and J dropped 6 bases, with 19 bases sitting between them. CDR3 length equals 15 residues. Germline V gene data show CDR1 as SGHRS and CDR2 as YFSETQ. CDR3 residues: CASRPVQGQDEKLFF. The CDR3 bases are TGCGCCAGCCGCCCCGTACAGGGTCAGGATGAAAAACTGTTTTTT.

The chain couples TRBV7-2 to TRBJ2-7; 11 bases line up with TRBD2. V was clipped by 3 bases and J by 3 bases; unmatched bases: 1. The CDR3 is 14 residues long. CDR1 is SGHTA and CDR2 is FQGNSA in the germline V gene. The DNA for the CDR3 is TGTGCCAGCAGCTTTAGCGGGGGGGGCTACGAGCAGTACTTC. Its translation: CASSFSGGGYEQYF.

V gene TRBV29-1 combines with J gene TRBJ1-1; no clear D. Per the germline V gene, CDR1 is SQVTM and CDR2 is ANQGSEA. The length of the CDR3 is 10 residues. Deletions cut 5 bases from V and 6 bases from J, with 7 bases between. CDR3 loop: CSVMTAEAFF. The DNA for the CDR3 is TGCAGCGTTATGACTGCTGAAGCTTTCTTT.

CDR3 DNA sequence: TGTGCCAGCAGCTTACGACAGATTAATTCACCCCTCCACTTT. Translating gives CASSLRQINSPLHF. The chain uses TRBV5-6 and TRBJ1-6; TRBD1 is a possible D gene (5 bases). Germline-derived CDR1 and CDR2 are SGHDT and YYEEEE. The CDR3 runs 14 residues. V lost 2 bases to trimming and J lost 6 bases, with 9 bases between them.

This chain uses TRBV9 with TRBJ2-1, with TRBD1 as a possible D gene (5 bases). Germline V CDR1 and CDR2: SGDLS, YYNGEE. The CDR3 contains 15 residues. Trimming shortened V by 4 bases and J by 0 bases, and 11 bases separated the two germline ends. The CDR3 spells CASSSGHASYNEQFF. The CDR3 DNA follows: TGTGCCAGCAGCTCCGGACATGCCTCCTACAATGAGCAGTTCTTC.

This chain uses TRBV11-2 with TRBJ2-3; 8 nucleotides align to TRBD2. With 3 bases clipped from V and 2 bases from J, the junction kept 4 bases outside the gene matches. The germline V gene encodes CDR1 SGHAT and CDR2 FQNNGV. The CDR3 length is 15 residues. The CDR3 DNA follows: TGTGCCAGCAGCTTTTGGCGGGGGGCCACAGATACGCAGTATTTT. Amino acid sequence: CASSFWRGATDTQYF.